The 20 T cell receptor beta chains listed next were all sequenced from one sample in a study of T cells in Graves' hyperthyroidism and ophthalmopathy (dated by TCRdb to 2018 to 2020). Libraries were made using multiplex PCR. Sequencing relied on an Illumina HiSeq 2000. Amplification of TCR beta CDR3 regions was carried out from RNA transcripts. For the first round of RT-PCR on the TCR CDR3, the HTBI primer set was used together with the Qiagen OneStep RT-PCR kit. The raw public data were reprocessed by TCRdb itself: fastp quality trimming at Q25, MiXCR clonotype calling, in-frame beta chains only. One record per CDR3 amino acid sequence lists the most common genes and DNA. Counted in this sample were about 340,000 distinct CDR3 sequences; about 18% of them appeared once. The top ten constitute about 53% of the sample. The sequencing input was blood. The source of these receptors is a woman aged 50 to 65 with Graves' hyperthyroidism.

The chain combines TRBV20-1 with TRBJ2-7; no clear D. V was trimmed by 3 bases and J by 3 bases, leaving 12 bases between them. The V gene's germline CDR1 is DFQATT and CDR2 SNEGSKA (reference sequence). The CDR3 sequence is 13 residues long. The CDR3 DNA follows: TGCAGTGCTAGTCCCGCGCGGAGCTACGAGCAGTACTTC. It codes for CSASPARSYEQYF.

This clonotype was picked up many times. The rearrangement uses TRBV18 and TRBJ2-5, with TRBD2 matching 10 bases. Trimming removed 1 base from V and 2 bases from J; junction bases left unmatched: 7. The CDR3 has 17 amino acids. The germline CDR1 and CDR2 sequences are KGHSH and LQKENI. The CDR3 DNA sequence: TGTGCCAGCTCACCACGTCCGAGCGGGAGGGTTCAAGAGACCCAGTACTTC. This sequence encodes CASSPRPSGRVQETQYF.

This clonotype was found many times. This chain joins TRBV6-1 and TRBJ1-2; TRBD1 matches 7 bases. Germline V gene sequence: CDR1 MNHNS, CDR2 SASEGT. The CDR3 runs to 14 residues. Unmatched junction bases numbered 3, after V lost 2 bases and J lost 3 bases. CDR3 nucleotide sequence: TGTGCCAGCAGTGAAACAGGGGCCTACTATGGCTACACCTTC. Encoded protein: CASSETGAYYGYTF.

This clonotype was found a few times. The chain is built from TRBV2 and TRBJ1-1; no clear D gene. Germline loops: CDR1 SNHLY, CDR2 FYNNEI. There are 14 residues in the CDR3. Deletions cut 2 bases from V and 6 bases from J, with 13 bases between. The CDR3 DNA reads as TGTGCCAGCAGTGAAATGGCAGCTATATCTGAAGCTTTCTTT. Encoded protein: CASSEMAAISEAFF.

The chain recombines TRBV11-2 with TRBJ2-3; TRBD2 aligns across 7 bases. The germline V gene encodes CDR1 SGHAT and CDR2 FQNNGV. This CDR3 is built from 15 residues. Unmatched junction bases numbered 11, after V lost 9 bases and J lost 2 bases. For the CDR3, the DNA is TGTGCCAGTGCCCCCAGCGGGGATCCCACAGATACGCAGTATTTT. Translated: CASAPSGDPTDTQYF.

This clonotype was found a few times. A much larger clone is a single base away; this may be a read error. The rearrangement joins TRBV12-3 or TRBV12-4 to TRBJ2-5, with unresolved D. Trimming took off 6 bases at V and 1 base at J, with 6 bases between the two ends. The CDR3 covers 12 residues. Here the CDR3 DNA reads TGTGCCAGCAGCTTACTCCAAGAGACCCAGTACTTC. Translating it yields CASSLLQETQYF.

This clonotype was seen ten or more times. The genes are TRBV7-2 and TRBJ2-5, with D possibly TRBD1 on 6 matching bases. The V gene's germline CDR1 is SGHTA and CDR2 FQGNSA. The CDR3 has 11 amino acids. Trimming took 10 bases from V and 4 from J, leaving 10 bases between them. The chain's CDR3 is CATSRGETQYF. As DNA, the CDR3 is TGTGCCACCTCCAGGGGAGAGACCCAGTACTTC.

The rearrangement uses TRBV6-1 and TRBJ1-4; D unresolved. The germline CDR1 and CDR2 sequences are MNHNS and SASEGT. Trimming stripped 0 bases from V and 2 bases from J, with 10 bases between. The CDR3 consists of 16 residues. The CDR3 spells CASSEAHGSTNEKLFF. In DNA, the CDR3 is TGTGCCAGCAGTGAAGCGCATGGGTCCACTAATGAAAAACTGTTTTTT.

This clonotype was seen only a few times. This chain joins TRBV3-1 and TRBJ2-7; 9 bases match TRBD2. Germline CDR1 is LGHDT and CDR2 is YNNKEL (reference sequence). V was clipped by 0 bases and J by 0 bases; unmatched bases: 9. The CDR3 contains 18 residues. The DNA for the CDR3 is TGTGCCAGCAGCCAAGAATCTGTGCGGGGGGGGAGCTCCTACGAGCAGTACTTC. Translated: CASSQESVRGGSSYEQYF.

Only a few counts were recorded for this clonotype. V usage is TRBV7-8 and J usage is TRBJ1-1, with 7 nucleotides matching TRBD1. The V segment lost 4 bases and the J segment 5 bases; nucleotides outside the gene matches: 7. In germline, CDR1 is SGHVS, CDR2 FQNEAQ. The CDR3 loop spans 14 amino acids. The CDR3 DNA follows: TGTGCCAGCAGCTCTCTGACAGGGAGGACTGAAGCTTTCTTT. Its translation is CASSSLTGRTEAFF. Full variable domain (rest looked up from reference TRBV7-8 and TRBJ1-1): GAGVSQSPRYKVAKRGQDVALRCDPISGHVSLFWYQQALGQGPEFLTYFQNEAQLDKSGLPSDRFFAERPEGSVSTLKIQRTQQEDSAVYLCASSSLTGRTEAFFGQGTRLTVV.

In its sample, this clonotype was seen many times. The gene calls are TRBV30 and TRBJ1-2; possibly TRBD1 for D (5 bases). The CDR3 is made up of 13 amino acids. The germline V and J ends were trimmed by 2 bases and 6 bases, with 13 bases remaining between them. Germline CDR1 and CDR2: GTSNPN and SVGIG (reference sequence). CDR3 residues: CAWSRGQGDGYTF. CDR3 nucleotide sequence: TGTGCCTGGAGTCGTGGGCAGGGAGATGGCTACACCTTC.

This clonotype has at least ten counts. This chain uses TRBV13 with TRBJ2-3; TRBD1 matches at 8 bases. The germline CDR1 and CDR2 sequences are PRHDT and FYEKMQ (reference sequence). The CDR3 spans 16 residues. V gave up 4 bases and J gave up 0 bases; unmatched junction bases: 6. The CDR3 is CASSSRQGPSTDTQYF. The CDR3 DNA sequence: TGTGCCAGCAGCTCAAGACAGGGGCCCAGCACAGATACGCAGTATTTT.

This clonotype was observed once. Its ends do not fully match the called genes, so a read error is possible. The chain has TRBV4-1 and TRBJ2-7, with 7 bases identical to TRBD1. The CDR3 covers 15 residues. From germline, CDR1 is MGHRA and CDR2 YSYEKL. The CDR3 coding sequence is TGCGCCAGCAGCCAAGGGACAGGCGCTTCCTCCGAGCAGTACTTC. Protein sequence: CASSQGTGASSEQYF.

The chain couples TRBV12-3 or TRBV12-4 to TRBJ2-2, with TRBD2 matching over 7 bases. After removal of 8 bases from V and 4 bases from J, the junction contained 13 bases not matched to a gene. The CDR3 is 16 residues long. In DNA, the CDR3 is TGTGCCAGCTCTCGCCGAGGCTGGGGGGGCACCGGGGAGCTGTTTTTT. As protein: CASSRRGWGGTGELFF.

This clonotype was counted between two and nine times. The chain is built from TRBV19 and TRBJ2-1, with a tentative D call TRBD2 (5 bases). Germline V gene sequence: CDR1 LNHDA, CDR2 SQIVND (reference sequence). This CDR3 contains 17 residues. V lost 5 bases to trimming and J lost 1 base, with 18 bases between them. CDR3 residues: CASSSRGAPGSYNEQFF. Here the CDR3 DNA reads TGTGCCAGTAGTTCCCGGGGAGCGCCCGGGTCCTACAATGAGCAGTTCTTC.

This clonotype came up once. The chain couples TRBV12-3 or TRBV12-4 to TRBJ2-7; 8 positions match TRBD2. The CDR3 is made up of 14 amino acids. J lost 2 bases, V lost 6 bases, and 6 bases had no gene match. The CDR3 protein is CASSGASGPYEQYF. Written as DNA, the CDR3 is TGTGCCAGCAGCGGGGCTAGCGGGCCCTACGAGCAGTACTTC.

This clonotype was detected ten times or more. The chain combines TRBV3-1 with TRBJ2-2, with D tentatively TRBD2 (5 bases). Germline V lookup: CDR1 LGHDT, CDR2 YNNKEL (reference sequence). V was clipped by 1 base and J by 1 base, with 10 bases between them. This CDR3 spans 16 amino acids. CDR3 sequence: CASSQAAGLNTGELFF. Here the CDR3 DNA reads TGTGCCAGCAGCCAAGCCGCGGGCCTGAACACCGGGGAGCTGTTTTTT.

A remark on this clonotype: A read error may explain this, as a much larger clone is one base away. The chain carries TRBV5-1 and TRBJ2-6; D uncertain. Trimming left V 7 bases short and J 0 bases short, with 14 bases between. The germline CDR1 and CDR2 sequences are SGHRS and YFSETQ. The CDR3 is 16 residues long. CDR3 DNA sequence: TGCGCCAGCGGCCCCCTGCCCAACTCTGGGGCCAACGTCCTGACTTTC. Protein sequence: CASGPLPNSGANVLTF. Supplemented by reference TRBV5-1 and TRBJ2-6, the full variable domain reads KAGVTQTPRYLIKTRGQQVTLSCSPISGHRSVSWYQQTPGQGLQFLFEYFSETQRNKGNFPGRFSGRQFSNSRSEMNVSTLELGDSALYLCASGPLPNSGANVLTFGAGSRLTVL.

This clonotype was detected a few times. The chain combines TRBV20-1 with TRBJ2-1, with a tentative D call TRBD2 (5 bases). This CDR3 spans 16 amino acids. The germline gives CDR1 DFQATT, CDR2 SNEGSKA (reference sequence). Trimming cost V 0 bases and J 4 bases, with 16 bases left between them. CDR3 nucleotide sequence: TGCAGTGCTAGAGATTCCAGCGTCCCGGGGTACAATGAGCAGTTCTTC. This translates into CSARDSSVPGYNEQFF.

This clonotype was seen ten or more times. The V gene is TRBV6-1, the J gene TRBJ1-1; 11 positions agree with TRBD1. The germline gives CDR1 MNHNS, CDR2 SASEGT. The CDR3 runs to 17 residues. V lost 6 bases, J lost 1 base, and 10 bases stayed unmatched. CDR3 DNA sequence: TGTGCCAGCAGGACCCGGACAGGGGGCGCGTCGAACACTGAAGCTTTCTTT. It is translated as CASRTRTGGASNTEAFF.